These 21 T cell receptor beta chains originate from one sample sequenced in a study of tumor-infiltrating lymphocytes in localized non-small cell lung cancer. The method was immunoSEQ multiplex PCR; TCRdb's version includes in-frame clones alone and lacks a portion of them. The table records roughly 15,000 clones, more than 75% of them present only once. The sequenced material came from uninvolved lung tissue not adjacent to the tumor. The receptor set was obtained from a human donor with non-small cell lung cancer.

CDR3 loop: CSATRDLGTGELFF. The CDR3 DNA follows: TGCAGCGCAACTCGGGATTTGGGGACCGGGGAGCTGTTTTTT. This chain connects TRBV29-1 to TRBJ2-2, with TRBD2 as a possible D gene (5 bases). The germline V and J ends were trimmed by 7 bases and 5 bases, with 17 bases remaining between them. Germline assignment: CDR1 SQVTM and CDR2 ANQGSEA. CDR3 length: 14 residues.

The rearrangement uses TRBV5-4 and TRBJ2-2, with 7 bases matching TRBD1. The germline V gene has CDR1 SGHNT and CDR2 YYREEE (reference sequence). The CDR3 spans 14 residues. V shed 2 bases and J 8 bases; nucleotides not matched to a gene: 6. The CDR3 loop reads CASSFTDRIGELFF. The DNA of the CDR3 is TGTGCCAGCAGCTTCACGGACAGGATAGGGGAGCTGTTTTTT.

The CDR3 DNA is TGTGCCAGCAGTCCCTCTTTTGGGAACAATGAGCAGTTCTTC. The encoded protein is CASSPSFGNNEQFF. The chain employs TRBV6-5 and TRBJ2-1; D ambiguous. V lost 5 bases, J lost 5 bases, and 13 bases lay in between. This CDR3 has 14 residues. CDR1 and CDR2 from the germline V gene are MNHEY and SVGAGI.

The chain employs TRBV10-3 and TRBJ2-3, with D tentatively TRBD2 (5 bases). The germline V gene has CDR1 ENHRY and CDR2 SYGVKD. Trimming shortened V by 6 bases and J by 5 bases, and 9 bases separated the two germline ends. CDR3 size: 12 residues. The CDR3 spells CAISQEVDTQYF. CDR3 DNA: TGTGCCATCAGCCAGGAGGTAGATACGCAGTATTTT.

V gene TRBV4-2 combines with J gene TRBJ1-1; 9 nucleotides agree with TRBD1. J gave up 1 base and V 3 bases, and 0 bases lay outside the gene matches. Germline V gene data show CDR1 as LGHNA and CDR2 as YNFKEQ. This CDR3 comprises 14 residues. CDR3 in amino acids: CASSQTGGNTEAFF. Here the CDR3 DNA reads TGTGCCAGCAGCCAGACAGGGGGGAACACTGAAGCTTTCTTT.

The V call is TRBV2, the J call TRBJ2-5; D might be TRBD1 (5 bases). Germline V gene sequence: CDR1 SNHLY, CDR2 FYNNEI. The CDR3 is 15 residues long. The V and J ends lost 3 bases and 1 base respectively, with 12 bases between them. CDR3 in amino acids: CASSDDQGGQETQYF. In DNA form, the CDR3 reads TGTGCCAGCAGTGATGATCAGGGTGGCCAAGAGACCCAGTACTTC.

The chain employs TRBV5-1 and TRBJ1-1; D remains ambiguous. This CDR3 contains 12 residues. In germline, CDR1 is SGHRS, CDR2 YFSETQ. V lost 1 base and J lost 2, with 3 bases in between. The CDR3 coding sequence is TGCGCCAGCAGCTTGAGTAACACTGAAGCTTTCTTT. Amino acids: CASSLSNTEAFF.

This chain links TRBV28 with TRBJ1-1; D gene uncertain. V was pared by 6 bases and J by 1 base, with 9 bases between. Germline loops: CDR1 MDHEN, CDR2 SYDVKM. The CDR3 consists of 13 residues. DNA of the CDR3: TGTGCCAGCAGGAAAGACCCGAACACTGAAGCTTTCTTT. Its protein product is CASRKDPNTEAFF.

The chain is built from TRBV7-2 and TRBJ2-7; D remains unclear. The V gene's germline CDR1 is SGHTA and CDR2 FQGNSA. Trimming shortened V by 1 base and J by 5 bases, and 6 bases separated the two germline ends. The CDR3 extends over 12 amino acids. CDR3 sequence: CASSLGPHEQYF. The CDR3 DNA reads TGTGCCAGCAGCTTAGGACCACACGAGCAGTACTTC.

The chain carries TRBV27 and TRBJ2-5, with 12 bases lining up with TRBD2. CDR1 is MNHEY and CDR2 is SMNVEV in the germline V gene (reference sequence). The trim removed 7 bases at V and 5 bases at J, leaving 8 bases unmatched. The CDR3 has 15 residues. The CDR3 DNA reads TGTGCCAGCACCACGACTAGCGGGAGTCAGGAGACCCAGTACTTC. Protein sequence: CASTTTSGSQETQYF.

The chain employs TRBV5-1 and TRBJ2-1; 10 bases align to TRBD2. The CDR3 sequence is 16 residues long. Germline CDR1 SGHRS, CDR2 YFSETQ. J lost 8 bases, V lost 3 bases, and 11 bases had no gene match. The CDR3 spells CASSYIAGGFLDEQFF. The CDR3 DNA follows: TGCGCCAGCAGCTATATAGCGGGAGGATTTTTGGATGAGCAGTTCTTC.

This chain joins TRBV6-1 and TRBJ1-3; D is unresolved. V was pared by 1 base and J by 0 bases, with 19 bases between. This CDR3 is built from 19 residues. Germline assignment: CDR1 MNHNS and CDR2 SASEGT. The CDR3 DNA sequence: TGTGCCAGCAGTGAAGGGGGTTGGAGTCCGACCTTCTCTGGAAACACCATATATTTT. It specifies CASSEGGWSPTFSGNTIYF.

By share, this clone counts as medium-sized (0.01 to 0.1%). The V and J genes are TRBV20-1 and TRBJ1-1; unclear D gene. The CDR3 spans 10 residues. The germline V and J ends were trimmed by 2 bases and 6 bases, with 4 bases remaining between them. In germline, CDR1 is DFQATT, CDR2 SNEGSKA (reference sequence). CDR3 loop: CSARLAEAFF. The CDR3 nucleotides are TGCAGTGCTAGACTCGCTGAAGCTTTCTTT.

This clone was detected only once. The CDR3 loop reads CASSWGLAGVGEQFF. CDR3 in DNA: TGTGCCAGCAGCTGGGGGCTAGCGGGAGTAGGGGAGCAGTTCTTC. This chain uses TRBV2 with TRBJ2-1; TRBD2 matches at 10 bases. CDR1 is SNHLY, CDR2 FYNNEI, per germline. V lost 6 bases to trimming and J lost 10 bases; unmatched junction nucleotides: 12. This CDR3 is 15 amino acids long. The full variable domain, its missing parts supplied by reference TRBV2 and TRBJ2-1, is EPEVTQTPSHQVTQMGQEVILRCVPISNHLYFYWYRQILGQKVEFLVSFYNNEISEKSEIFDDQFSVERPDGSNFTLKIRSTKLEDSAMYFCASSWGLAGVGEQFFGPGTRLTVL.

This clone came up a few times. The rearrangement uses TRBV2 and TRBJ1-1; no definite D call. V shed 7 bases and J shed 0 bases, with 3 bases lying between them. Germline values: CDR1 SNHLY, CDR2 FYNNEI. The CDR3 consists of 11 residues. CDR3: CASMMNTEAFF. As DNA, the CDR3 is TGTGCCAGCATGATGAACACTGAAGCTTTCTTT.

CDR3 in DNA: TGTGCGTGCGGGTCTAGCGGTGGGAGCTCCTACGAGCAGTACTTC. It translates to CACGSSGGSSYEQYF. The chain employs TRBV28 and TRBJ2-7; 7 bases line up with TRBD2. The CDR3 extends over 15 amino acids. Germline values: CDR1 MDHEN, CDR2 SYDVKM. The whole variable domain, remainder taken from reference TRBV28 and TRBJ2-7, is DVKVTQSSRYLVKRTGEKVFLECVQDMDHENMFWYRQDPGLGLRLIYFSYDVKMKEKGDIPEGYSVSREKKERFSLILESASTNQTSMYLCACGSSGGSSYEQYFGPGTRLTVT.

The chain uses TRBV10-1 and TRBJ2-1, with 9 bases lining up with TRBD1. Germline V lookup: CDR1 WNHNN, CDR2 SYGVQD (reference sequence). The J segment lost 7 bases and the V segment lost 6 bases, leaving 4 bases of the junction unmatched. The CDR3 runs to 13 residues. CDR3 sequence: CASSRDRDNEQFF. DNA for the CDR3: TGCGCCAGCAGCCGGGACAGGGATAATGAGCAGTTCTTC.

The chain joins TRBV11-2 to TRBJ2-6; no clear D gene. The CDR3 contains 16 residues. Germline V gives CDR1 SGHAT, CDR2 FQNNGV. Between the trimmed V and J ends, which lost 5 bases and 0 bases, there was a span of 11 bases. The CDR3 loop is CASSPWWGSGANVLTF. In DNA form, the CDR3 reads TGTGCCAGCAGCCCCTGGTGGGGCTCTGGGGCCAACGTCCTGACTTTC.

This clone was picked up a small number of times. The chain carries TRBV5-1 and TRBJ2-2, with TRBD1 matching 9 bases. Germline V gives CDR1 SGHRS, CDR2 YFSETQ. This CDR3 contains 15 residues. The trim removed 0 bases at V and 4 bases at J, leaving 1 base unmatched. The DNA for the CDR3 is TGCGCCAGCAGCTTGGCGGGACAGGGCACCGGGGAGCTGTTTTTT. Its translation is CASSLAGQGTGELFF.

The chain is built from TRBV5-1 and TRBJ1-1; a weak D match, TRBD1 (5 bases). V lost 2 bases and J 5 bases, leaving 13 bases between the germline ends. The CDR3 sequence is 14 residues long. The germline CDR1 and CDR2 sequences are SGHRS and YFSETQ. The CDR3 region has the DNA TGCGCCAGCAGCTTCCAGGGAAGAGAAACTGAAGCTTTCTTT. Translating it yields CASSFQGRETEAFF.

The chain has TRBV4-2 and TRBJ1-1; D is possibly TRBD1 (5 bases). The V gene lost 1 base and the J gene lost 3 bases, with 12 bases spanning the gap. CDR1 is LGHNA and CDR2 is YNFKEQ in the germline V gene. The CDR3 spans 15 residues. CDR3 in amino acids: CASSQGGAGYTEAFF. CDR3 DNA: TGTGCCAGCAGCCAAGGGGGCGCCGGCTACACTGAAGCTTTCTTT.